These T cell receptor beta chains were read from a single sample in a study of T cells in Graves' hyperthyroidism and ophthalmopathy. TCRdb recomputed calls from the multiplex PCR reads with MiXCR, one row per CDR3 protein. The profile covers a few hundred thousand distinct CDR3 sequences, with 18% appearing a single time and over 35% taken by the ten largest. Specimen: blood. The receptors shown here come from a man between 18 and 29 years old with Graves' ophthalmopathy. Both conserved end residues are trimmed from each CDR3.

v_gene,j_gene,CDR3aa
TRBV3-1,TRBJ2-1,ASSQDPATGGAPRSYNEQF
TRBV6-1,TRBJ2-3,ASSQFRDNTDTQY
TRBV28,TRBJ1-1,ASSLYGHNPNTEAF
TRBV3-1,TRBJ2-4,ASSHETYKNIQY
TRBV19,TRBJ1-1,ASSETATTEAF
TRBV2,TRBJ1-1,ASSEGVGQRNTEAF
TRBV4-1,TRBJ2-7,ASSQADFIGTGTYEQY
TRBV7-2,TRBJ1-3,ASSLGRHSGNTIY
TRBV7-8,TRBJ2-5,ASSLGLADQETQY
TRBV9,TRBJ2-1,ASSDLGKNSYNEQF